This T cell receptor (beta chain) was observed in a study of cytomegalovirus exposure and HLA in healthy donors. Findings and caveats of the study: Three chains tied to CMV proved CMV antigen-specific in vitro.

In its sample, this clone was seen once. Its antigen remains unidentified. Per germline, CDR1 MNHEY and CDR2 SMNVEV (reference sequence). The ends were cut back, 6 bases at V and 0 bases at J, with 13 bases in the middle. The CDR3 runs to 15 residues. Profiling relied on immunoSEQ multiplex PCR, and the TCRdb table lists in-frame clones only, not all of them. The data contain tens of thousands of clones, around 96% of them singletons. The material sequenced was PBMCs. The sequence came from a young man in good health and CMV-seropositive. The genes are TRBV27 and TRBJ2-3; maybe TRBD1 (5 bases). This CDR3 reads CASRRQTLSTDTQYF. CDR3 bases: TGTGCCAGCAGAAGACAGACTCTTAGCACAGATACGCAGTATTTT.